The source of this T cell receptor (beta chain) is a study of blood T cell repertoires in COVID-19. Across the study: COVID-19 samples collected from the United States, Italy and Spain covered acute and convalescent phases. T cells, B-cell-depleted T cells, or PBMCs provided the cDNA or gDNA that served as material.

The CDR3 spans 19 residues. CDR1 is MNHEY and CDR2 is SVGEGT in the germline V gene. With V trimmed by 0 bases and J by 1 base, 14 bases remained unmatched. In the study's own analysis: The assay estimated nucleated cells by amplifying reference gene primers. Clones were read by immunoSEQ multiplex PCR, and TCRdb kept only the in-frame ones, dropping some. D and trimming were read from the DNA, whereas the V and J calls and clone size are those reported in that table. The table records around 500,000 clones, 80% to 90% of them present only once. This clonotype was sampled from a human donor in a cohort sampled during active COVID-19. Sequences were obtained from peripheral blood. V is TRBV6-2 or TRBV6-3 and J is TRBJ2-7, with 8 positions matching TRBD1. DNA of the CDR3: TGTGCCAGCAGTTACTCGAGCCCGGACAGGGTCTATGGGTCCTACGAGCAGTACTTC. Its protein is CASSYSSPDRVYGSYEQYF.